This is a list of T cell receptor beta chains from one sample in a study of control samples from healthy donors and cancer patients. Sequenced by immunoSEQ multiplex PCR; TCRdb stores in-frame clones only, minus some. The table lists 90,000 to 140,000 clones, under 90% of them singletons. The sample comprised blood. These receptors were taken from a woman between 45 and 60 years old in good health. Each CDR3 is given with its conserved first and last residue. A D gene is named only where the DNA matches it firmly. Size is stated for part of the rows, as once, few or many counts, or as a class when the clone is expanded.

v_call	d_call	clone_size	j_call	cdr3_aa	cdr3_nt
TRBV28	.	once	TRBJ2-7	CASSTQSSGEQYF	TGTGCCAGCAGTACGCAATCATCAGGCGAGCAGTACTTC
TRBV6-1	.	.	TRBJ1-2	CASSEMELGRNGYTF	TGTGCCAGCAGTGAAATGGAATTGGGTCGCAATGGCTACACCTTC
TRBV7-8	.	.	TRBJ1-6	CASSLAGGNNSPLHF	TGTGCCAGCAGCTTAGCGGGAGGGAATAATTCACCCCTCCACTTT
TRBV7-2	TRBD2	.	TRBJ2-1	CASSLSLAGYNEQFF	TGTGCCAGCAGCCTCTCATTAGCGGGGTACAATGAGCAGTTCTTC
TRBV6-5	.	.	TRBJ1-4	CASSWGRSTNEKLFF	TGTGCCAGCAGCTGGGGGCGTTCAACTAATGAAAAACTGTTTTTT
TRBV20-1	.	.	TRBJ2-7	CSAREGQGEYF	TGCAGTGCTAGAGAGGGGCAGGGAGAGTACTTC
TRBV7-9	.	.	TRBJ2-5	CASSLAGSRETQYF	TGTGCCAGCAGCTTAGCCGGGAGTAGGGAGACCCAGTACTTC
TRBV12-5	TRBD2	.	TRBJ2-3	CASGLTSGYTDTQYF	TGTGCTAGTGGTTTGACTAGCGGGTACACAGATACGCAGTATTTT
TRBV5-1	.	.	TRBJ2-2	CASSLPGDTGELFF	TGCGCCAGCAGCCTCCCCGGGGACACCGGGGAGCTGTTTTTT
TRBV2	.	.	TRBJ2-7	CASSVSYPLEQYF	TGTGCCAGCAGTGTTAGTTATCCCCTCGAGCAGTACTTC
TRBV5-5	.	.	TRBJ1-3	CASSRGGDAGNTIYF	TGTGCCAGCAGCCGCGGGGGGGACGCTGGAAACACCATATATTTT
TRBV7-6	.	.	TRBJ1-5	CASSPMTGNNQPQHF	TGTGCCAGCAGCCCCATGACGGGTAACAATCAGCCCCAGCATTTT
TRBV4-2	TRBD1	once	TRBJ1-2	CASSRTGESYGYTF	TGTGCCAGCAGCCGTACAGGGGAGAGCTATGGCTACACCTTC
TRBV19	TRBD1	.	TRBJ1-4	CASTLTGHNEKLFF	TGTGCCAGCACTTTGACAGGGCACAATGAAAAACTGTTTTTT